Listed below are T cell receptor beta chains from one sample, sequenced in a study of HIV-infected children after antiretroviral therapy interruption. One entry per CDR3 protein, called by TCRdb with MiXCR from the 3' RACE reads. The sample lists fewer than 45,000 distinct CDR3 sequences, 5% to 8% occurring once. The input for sequencing was CD45RA+ CD4+ T cells from PBMCs, pooled from several time points, taken from a donor given antiretroviral therapy, either interrupted or continuous. All receptors come from a pool of human donors with HIV. The CDR3 runs from the conserved cysteine through the conserved F or W. Fields, in order: J gene, V gene, clone size, D gene, CDR3 protein, CDR3 DNA. D genes are given only for firm matches. Clone size appears in some rows only: once, few, many, or a class for an expanded clone.

J gene: TRBJ2-1; V gene: TRBV12-3/TRBV12-4; clone size: .; D gene: TRBD2; CDR3 protein: CASRWTSGGSYNEQFF; CDR3 DNA: TGTGCCAGCAGATGGACTAGCGGGGGGTCCTACAATGAGCAGTTCTTC
J gene: TRBJ2-2; V gene: TRBV19; clone size: many; D gene: .; CDR3 protein: CASSTWQGTGELFF; CDR3 DNA: TGTGCCAGTAGTACCTGGCAGGGAACCGGGGAGCTGTTTTTT
J gene: TRBJ2-7; V gene: TRBV7-9; clone size: many; D gene: TRBD1; CDR3 protein: CASSFLITGVYHEQYF; CDR3 DNA: TGTGCCAGCAGCTTTTTAATCACAGGGGTCTACCACGAGCAGTACTTC
J gene: TRBJ1-1; V gene: TRBV29-1; clone size: .; D gene: .; CDR3 protein: CSVDRGNTEAFF; CDR3 DNA: TGCAGCGTTGACAGGGGTAACACTGAAGCTTTCTTT
J gene: TRBJ1-1; V gene: TRBV7-9; clone size: .; D gene: TRBD1; CDR3 protein: CASSSGDRRLTEAFF; CDR3 DNA: TGTGCCAGCAGCTCGGGGGACAGGCGGCTCACTGAAGCTTTCTTT
J gene: TRBJ2-3; V gene: TRBV5-5; clone size: many; D gene: .; CDR3 protein: CASSSPLAGIDTQYF; CDR3 DNA: TGTGCCAGCAGCTCGCCACTCGCGGGGATAGATACGCAGTATTTT
J gene: TRBJ2-7; V gene: TRBV20-1; clone size: .; D gene: TRBD2; CDR3 protein: CSATTSGPGYEQYF; CDR3 DNA: TGCAGTGCTACGACTAGCGGACCGGGGTACGAGCAGTACTTC
J gene: TRBJ1-3; V gene: TRBV25-1; clone size: few; D gene: .; CDR3 protein: CATSPPGSGNTIYF; CDR3 DNA: TGTGCCACCTCTCCACCGGGCTCTGGAAACACCATATATTTT
J gene: TRBJ1-6; V gene: TRBV12-3/TRBV12-4; clone size: many; D gene: .; CDR3 protein: CASRRGYSSYNSPLHF; CDR3 DNA: TGTGCCAGCAGAAGGGGCTACAGCTCCTATAATTCACCCCTCCACTTT
J gene: TRBJ2-1; V gene: TRBV11-1; clone size: many; D gene: TRBD2; CDR3 protein: CASSRRLAGDYNEQFF; CDR3 DNA: TGTGCCAGCAGCCGCCGACTAGCGGGGGACTACAATGAGCAGTTCTTC
J gene: TRBJ1-6; V gene: TRBV19; clone size: few; D gene: .; CDR3 protein: CASSIRTSYNSPLHF; CDR3 DNA: TGTGCCAGTAGTATTAGAACCTCCTATAATTCACCCCTCCACTTT
J gene: TRBJ1-5; V gene: TRBV12-3/TRBV12-4; clone size: many; D gene: .; CDR3 protein: CASSLPGGSNQPQHF; CDR3 DNA: TGTGCCAGCAGTTTGCCAGGCGGTAGCAATCAGCCCCAGCATTTT
J gene: TRBJ1-3; V gene: TRBV20-1; clone size: .; D gene: TRBD1; CDR3 protein: CSARETGAGNTIYF; CDR3 DNA: TGCAGTGCTAGAGAGACAGGGGCTGGAAACACCATATATTTT
J gene: TRBJ2-2; V gene: TRBV5-1; clone size: many; D gene: .; CDR3 protein: CASSLVTGTTGELFF; CDR3 DNA: TGCGCCAGCAGCTTGGTAACCGGAACTACCGGGGAGCTGTTTTTT
J gene: TRBJ2-1; V gene: TRBV25-1; clone size: many; D gene: .; CDR3 protein: CASSEEAQQFF; CDR3 DNA: TGTGCCAGCAGTGAAGAGGCCCAGCAGTTCTTC
J gene: TRBJ2-2; V gene: TRBV7-8; clone size: few; D gene: TRBD1; CDR3 protein: CASRHNRGRFTGELFF; CDR3 DNA: TGTGCCAGCAGACACAACAGGGGGCGATTCACCGGGGAGCTGTTTTTT
J gene: TRBJ2-7; V gene: TRBV27; clone size: many; D gene: .; CDR3 protein: CASSFWGKKSRESEQYF; CDR3 DNA: TGTGCCAGCAGTTTTTGGGGAAAAAAGTCCAGGGAGAGCGAGCAGTACTTC
J gene: TRBJ1-5; V gene: TRBV6-5; clone size: many; D gene: TRBD1; CDR3 protein: CASSRDRGSNQPQHF; CDR3 DNA: TGTGCCAGCAGCCGTGACAGGGGAAGCAATCAGCCCCAGCATTTT
J gene: TRBJ1-1; V gene: TRBV6-5; clone size: many; D gene: .; CDR3 protein: CASSYRTVTEAFF; CDR3 DNA: TGTGCCAGCAGTTACCGGACAGTCACTGAAGCTTTCTTT
J gene: TRBJ2-4; V gene: TRBV12-3/TRBV12-4; clone size: .; D gene: TRBD2; CDR3 protein: CASSPGTSGGLAKNIQYF; CDR3 DNA: TGTGCCAGCAGCCCAGGGACTAGCGGGGGGCTAGCCAAAAACATTCAGTACTTC
J gene: TRBJ2-5; V gene: TRBV7-9; clone size: many; D gene: TRBD2; CDR3 protein: CASSLSWVQGLAGQETQYF; CDR3 DNA: TGTGCCAGCAGCTTAAGCTGGGTCCAGGGACTAGCGGGACAAGAGACCCAGTACTTC
J gene: TRBJ1-1; V gene: TRBV5-1; clone size: many; D gene: .; CDR3 protein: CASSLDRANTEAFF; CDR3 DNA: TGCGCCAGCAGCTTGGACAGGGCCAACACTGAAGCTTTCTTT
J gene: TRBJ2-7; V gene: TRBV19; clone size: many; D gene: TRBD1; CDR3 protein: CARRGQGSHEQYF; CDR3 DNA: TGTGCCAGAAGAGGACAGGGGTCCCACGAGCAGTACTTC
J gene: TRBJ2-3; V gene: TRBV4-2; clone size: .; D gene: TRBD1; CDR3 protein: CASSQPGQGTDTQYF; CDR3 DNA: TGCGCCAGCAGCCAACCGGGACAGGGCACAGATACGCAGTATTTT
J gene: TRBJ1-1; V gene: TRBV6-6; clone size: many; D gene: TRBD1; CDR3 protein: CASSKTGAREAFF; CDR3 DNA: TGTGCCAGCAGTAAGACAGGGGCCAGGGAAGCTTTCTTT
J gene: TRBJ2-5; V gene: TRBV2; clone size: once; D gene: .; CDR3 protein: CASSEPRAISPF; CDR3 DNA: TGTGCCAGCAGTGAACCCCGTGCTATCAGTCCGTTC
J gene: TRBJ1-6; V gene: TRBV6-1; clone size: many; D gene: TRBD1; CDR3 protein: CASSDGQGHNSPLYF; CDR3 DNA: TGTGCCAGCAGTGATGGACAGGGGCATAATTCGCCCCTCTACTTT
J gene: TRBJ1-1; V gene: TRBV11-3; clone size: .; D gene: .; CDR3 protein: CASSLVSVRSGAFF; CDR3 DNA: TGTGCCAGCAGCTTAGTATCCGTCAGAAGCGGGGCTTTCTTT
J gene: TRBJ2-1; V gene: TRBV20-1; clone size: few; D gene: .; CDR3 protein: CSASVPQGISYNEQFF; CDR3 DNA: TGCAGTGCTAGTGTTCCGCAGGGAATCTCCTACAATGAGCAGTTCTTC
J gene: TRBJ2-6; V gene: TRBV6-1; clone size: many; D gene: .; CDR3 protein: CASSPGANVLTF; CDR3 DNA: TGTGCCAGCAGTCCTGGGGCCAACGTCCTGACTTTC
J gene: TRBJ2-4; V gene: TRBV19; clone size: .; D gene: TRBD2; CDR3 protein: CASAGPGGITTKNIQYF; CDR3 DNA: TGTGCCAGTGCGGGACCCGGGGGGATTACGACCAAAAACATTCAGTACTTC
J gene: TRBJ2-7; V gene: TRBV27; clone size: few; D gene: TRBD1; CDR3 protein: CASSLLDRGPGEQYF; CDR3 DNA: TGTGCCAGCAGTTTACTGGACAGGGGTCCTGGCGAGCAGTACTTC
J gene: TRBJ2-3; V gene: TRBV10-3; clone size: few; D gene: .; CDR3 protein: CAISESLASDTQYF; CDR3 DNA: TGTGCCATCAGTGAGTCTCTAGCTTCAGATACGCAGTATTTT
J gene: TRBJ2-7; V gene: TRBV20-1; clone size: many; D gene: .; CDR3 protein: CSARPGAYEQYF; CDR3 DNA: TGCAGTGCCCGACCGGGGGCCTACGAGCAGTACTTC
J gene: TRBJ2-7; V gene: TRBV6-2/TRBV6-3; clone size: many; D gene: .; CDR3 protein: CASSLGPRQYF; CDR3 DNA: TGTGCCAGCAGTTTAGGCCCGCGGCAGTACTTC
J gene: TRBJ1-5; V gene: TRBV28; clone size: few; D gene: .; CDR3 protein: CASGRSINQPQHF; CDR3 DNA: TGTGCCAGTGGGAGAAGTATCAATCAGCCCCAGCATTTT
J gene: TRBJ1-5; V gene: TRBV29-1; clone size: many; D gene: .; CDR3 protein: CSVVRHTSNQPQHF; CDR3 DNA: TGCAGCGTTGTGCGACACACAAGCAATCAGCCCCAGCATTTT
J gene: TRBJ2-5; V gene: TRBV2; clone size: .; D gene: TRBD1; CDR3 protein: CASRKTGTGQETQYF; CDR3 DNA: TGTGCCAGCAGGAAGACCGGGACAGGGCAAGAGACCCAGTACTTC
J gene: TRBJ2-2; V gene: TRBV25-1; clone size: many; D gene: .; CDR3 protein: CASRDSRTNTGELFF; CDR3 DNA: TGTGCCAGCAGAGACAGCCGAACGAACACCGGGGAGCTGTTTTTT
J gene: TRBJ2-2; V gene: TRBV2; clone size: medium-sized; D gene: TRBD1; CDR3 protein: CASSLQGANTGQLYF; CDR3 DNA: TGTGCCAGCAGCTTACAGGGGGCTAACACCGGGCAGCTCTACTTT